The rows below give T cell receptor beta chains drawn from one sample of a study of T cells after yellow fever vaccination. TCRdb redid the calling of the 5' RACE reads with MiXCR, one entry per CDR3 protein. The data show a few hundred thousand distinct CDR3 sequences, 19% seen once. The sequences come from PBMCs, collected 15 days after the yellow fever booster vaccination. The receptors here all came from a man in his thirties or forties who received the YFV17D yellow fever vaccine. CDR3s leave out the opening cysteine and the closing phenylalanine or tryptophan.

TRBV27,TRBJ2-7,ASSLFLGFDGSTSEQY
TRBV5-1,TRBJ2-7,ASSLGAPDRRVRNYEQY
TRBV28,TRBJ1-2,ASSLPDRVYGYT
TRBV6-5,TRBJ1-1,ASSYIRGAQLTF
TRBV12-3/TRBV12-4,TRBJ2-7,ASSFPSSYEQY
TRBV7-9,TRBJ2-7,ASSETPGQGALYEQY
TRBV27,TRBJ2-7,ASSLKSAGVSHEQY
TRBV29-1,TRBJ1-1,SVDLADRPSGEAF
TRBV11-3,TRBJ2-6,ASSLEGEVSGANVLT
TRBV4-3,TRBJ1-1,ASSPQGRNTEAF
TRBV11-2,TRBJ2-7,ASSLIRDTSITYEQY
TRBV5-1,TRBJ2-3,ASSLEAPPRTDTQY
TRBV9,TRBJ2-2,ASSPRAPGELF
TRBV7-2,TRBJ1-2,ASSYDSVSGYT
TRBV20-1,TRBJ2-3,SARPPASTDTQY
TRBV7-7,TRBJ2-5,ASSSNRELKMTQY
TRBV12-3/TRBV12-4,TRBJ2-2,ASSPIWGRTGELF
TRBV7-9,TRBJ2-7,ASRQGLADYEQY
TRBV19,TRBJ2-6,ASHVGFSGKSSGANVLT
TRBV3-1,TRBJ2-3,ASTNWMTDTQY
TRBV7-2,TRBJ2-2,ASSSASGPTGELF
TRBV18,TRBJ2-1,ASSQDWGRDEQF
TRBV5-1,TRBJ2-7,ASSLGQGEDEQY
TRBV7-8,TRBJ1-2,ASSSTGVGYGYT
TRBV12-3/TRBV12-4,TRBJ2-7,ASSSYDTYEQY
TRBV10-3,TRBJ1-1,AIGRDTEAF
TRBV7-6,TRBJ2-1,ASSPSPGDYNEQF
TRBV20-1,TRBJ1-5,SASASHHYSNQPQH
TRBV20-1,TRBJ2-7,SARQPDGTYEQY